The rows below give T cell receptor beta chains drawn from one sample of a study of T cell changes during pregnancy in multiple sclerosis. Generated by immunoSEQ multiplex PCR, the TCRdb table keeps only in-frame clones and is missing some. The profile shows around 100,000 clones, approximately 92% of them singletons. The starting material was peripheral blood, obtained after pregnancy. The receptor source for this set is a female donor with multiple sclerosis, enrolled in a pregnancy study. CDR3s include the opening cysteine and the closing phenylalanine or tryptophan. The D gene is left open where the match is weak. Only part of the rows carry a size: once, few, many, or a class if the clone is expanded.

V,size,D,J,DNA,CDR3
TRBV5-1,-,TRBD2,TRBJ2-5,TGCGCCAGCAGCTTGGGTCTAGCGGGAGGTAAAGAGACCCAGTACTTC,CASSLGLAGGKETQYF
TRBV28,-,TRBD1,TRBJ2-3,TGTGCCAGCAGTTTATATACAGGGGTGGAAGATACGCAGTATTTT,CASSLYTGVEDTQYF
TRBV30,-,-,TRBJ2-1,TGTGCCTGGAGTGTACTTTCGGGGATTGAGCAGTTCTTC,CAWSVLSGIEQFF
TRBV18,once,TRBD1,TRBJ1-2,TGTGCCAGCTCACCCTCGCGGGACAGGGGCTATGGCTACACCTTC,CASSPSRDRGYGYTF
TRBV5-1,-,-,TRBJ2-3,TGCGCCAGCAGCACCGGGGACACAGATACGCAGTATTTT,CASSTGDTDTQYF
TRBV12-5,-,-,TRBJ1-4,TGTGCTAGTGGTTTAGCCGGAGTGGGGCCTAATGAAAAACTGTTTTTT,CASGLAGVGPNEKLFF
TRBV15,-,TRBD1,TRBJ2-3,TGTGCCACCAGCAGAGAACAGGGGAATGCAGATACGCAGTATTTT,CATSREQGNADTQYF
TRBV4-1,-,-,TRBJ1-2,TGCGCCAGCAGCCCGGGGGAAAACTATGGCTACACCTTC,CASSPGENYGYTF
TRBV13,-,TRBD2,TRBJ2-3,TGTGCCAGCAGCGTCCAGACTAGCGGGGCAGATACGCAGTATTTT,CASSVQTSGADTQYF
TRBV28,-,-,TRBJ2-3,TGTGCCAGCAGCGACTTCACAGATACGCAGTATTTT,CASSDFTDTQYF
TRBV9,-,TRBD2,TRBJ2-2,TGTGCCAGCAGCGGGGAGCGGGAGCGGACCGGGGAGCTGTTTTTT,CASSGERERTGELFF
TRBV19,-,-,TRBJ1-1,TGTGCCAGTAGTGCGCGGAGGGGTGCTGAAGCTTTCTTT,CASSARRGAEAFF
TRBV9,-,-,TRBJ2-3,TGTGCCAGCAGCGGCGGGACCCCCTCGGGTACAGATACGCAGTATTTT,CASSGGTPSGTDTQYF
TRBV25-1,-,-,TRBJ1-1,TGTGCCAGCAGTGAATCATCGGGGATGAACACTGAAGCTTTCTTT,CASSESSGMNTEAFF
TRBV5-5,-,-,TRBJ1-3,TGTGCCAGCAGCCCGTTGGGGCAGGGCCCCGGAAACACCATATATTTT,CASSPLGQGPGNTIYF
TRBV28,once,-,TRBJ2-5,TGTGCCAGCAGTTTATGGCAGGGGGAGACCCAGTACTTC,CASSLWQGETQYF
TRBV9,once,TRBD2,TRBJ2-7,TGTGCCAGCAGCGTGGGGGGGGGACTATACCCCACCTACGAGCAGTACTTC,CASSVGGGLYPTYEQYF
TRBV29-1,-,TRBD1,TRBJ2-5,TGCAGCGTTAGACAGGGGGTAGAGACCCAGTACTTC,CSVRQGVETQYF
TRBV2,-,-,TRBJ2-7,TGTGCCAGCAGAGTTAGCGGAAGCTACGAGCAGTACTTC,CASRVSGSYEQYF
TRBV6-1,-,TRBD1,TRBJ2-7,TGTGCCATCCTTTACCCCGGGACAGACCCATACGAGCAGTACTTC,CAILYPGTDPYEQYF
TRBV7-3,-,-,TRBJ1-1,TGTGCCAGCAGCTTATTCCCGACGGGGGTGGGGCTCGGGAACACTGAAGCTTTCTTT,CASSLFPTGVGLGNTEAFF
TRBV7-9,-,TRBD1,TRBJ1-1,TGTGCCAGCAGCAAGTCAGGACAGGGCTGGAACACTGAAGCTTTCTTT,CASSKSGQGWNTEAFF
TRBV5-1,-,-,TRBJ1-1,TGCGCCAGCATCAAATCCCCCGCCGACATCAGGAACACTGAAGCTTTCTTT,CASIKSPADIRNTEAFF
TRBV7-6,-,-,TRBJ2-2,TGTGCCAGCAGCCCCCGAGGAGAAAAGAACACCGGGGAGCTGTTTTTT,CASSPRGEKNTGELFF
TRBV7-3,-,TRBD2,TRBJ2-2,TGTGCCAGCAGCTTAGGTGCGGGACTAGCGACCGGGGAGCTGTTTTTT,CASSLGAGLATGELFF
TRBV4-1,-,-,TRBJ1-2,TGCGCCAGCAGCCAAGATCAGGCGGGAGCTAACTATGGCTACACCTTC,CASSQDQAGANYGYTF
TRBV6-4,-,-,TRBJ2-2,TGTGCCAGCAGTGCCCACTCGTCCCCGGGGTCCGGGGAGCTGTTTTTT,CASSAHSSPGSGELFF
TRBV2,-,-,TRBJ2-2,TGTGCCAGCAGGAAGACAGAGAACACCGGGGAGCTGTTTTTT,CASRKTENTGELFF
TRBV9,-,-,TRBJ1-1,TGTGCCAGCAGCGCTAACCCCGGGGGGGAGACTGAAGCTTTCTTT,CASSANPGGETEAFF
TRBV27,-,TRBD2,TRBJ2-1,TGTGCCAGCACCCCCTCATTAGCGGGGCGATACAATGAGCAGTTCTTC,CASTPSLAGRYNEQFF
TRBV20-1,-,-,TRBJ2-3,TGCAGTGCTAGTAGCGATACGCAGTATTTT,CSASSDTQYF
TRBV6-5,-,-,TRBJ1-2,TGTGCCAGCAGTTCCCTCCCGGGCTATGGCTACACCTTC,CASSSLPGYGYTF
TRBV5-6,once,-,TRBJ1-6,TGTGCCAGCAGTAGCGAGGTTGTGAATTCACCCCTCCACTTT,CASSSEVVNSPLHF
TRBV25-1,few,-,TRBJ1-2,TGTGCCAGCAGTGAAGGCGGGGCTCGGGGCTATGGCTACACCTTC,CASSEGGARGYGYTF
TRBV6-1,-,TRBD1,TRBJ2-7,TGTGCCAGCAGTGCTTCGGGACAGGGCTACGAGCAGTACTTC,CASSASGQGYEQYF
TRBV5-4,once,-,TRBJ1-4,TGTGCCAGCAGCTCGAAGGGGGGGTTCCTGTTTTTT,CASSSKGGFLFF
TRBV6-4,-,TRBD2,TRBJ2-1,TGTGCCAGCAGTGACGGAGCGGGAGGGAACAATGAGCAGTTCTTC,CASSDGAGGNNEQFF
TRBV28,-,-,TRBJ2-2,TGTGCCAGCAGTTTAGGTCGGGTAGGGGCTTCGGACACCGGGGAGCTGTTTTTT,CASSLGRVGASDTGELFF
TRBV9,-,TRBD2,TRBJ2-2,TGTGCCAGCAGCTCCCACTTAGCGGGAGTGGGCACCGGGGAGCTGTTTTTT,CASSSHLAGVGTGELFF
TRBV27,-,-,TRBJ1-6,TGTGCCAGCAGTTACGGGGGCTATAATTCACCCCTCCACTTT,CASSYGGYNSPLHF
TRBV15,once,TRBD1,TRBJ2-6,TGTGCCACCAGCAGAGCAGGGGGCTCTGGGGCCAACGTCCTGACTTTC,CATSRAGGSGANVLTF
TRBV10-3,-,-,TRBJ1-5,TGTGCCATCAGTGCGGAGGAAAATCAGCCCCAGCATTTT,CAISAEENQPQHF
TRBV7-9,-,-,TRBJ2-3,TGTGCCAGCAGCTTAGATTTTAACAGTGGCACAGATACGCAGTATTTT,CASSLDFNSGTDTQYF
TRBV28,-,-,TRBJ1-1,TGTGCCAGCAGTTTCACAGGGACGAACACTGAAGCTTTCTTT,CASSFTGTNTEAFF
TRBV2,-,-,TRBJ2-7,TGTGCCAGCAGTGATGGAACTAGCTCCTCCGAGCAGTACTTC,CASSDGTSSSEQYF
TRBV11-2,-,TRBD2,TRBJ2-5,TGTGCCAGCAGCTTAGGGTCCGGCGGGGGTGAGACCCAGTACTTC,CASSLGSGGGETQYF